A single sample gave rise to the 25 T cell receptor beta chains below, sequenced in a study of patients and donors after allogeneic stem cell transplantation. One entry per CDR3 protein results from TCRdb running MiXCR on the RT-PCR reads. The sample yields 800,000 to 1,000,000 distinct CDR3 sequences, more than 15% seen once. Sequencing was done on a sample of blood, either unsorted or a sorted T cell fraction (not recorded which). These receptors originate from a human donor who was either an allogeneic HSCT recipient or a stem cell or donor lymphocyte infusion donor (not recorded which). It is not recorded whose cells these are; they may come from a transplant donor.

The table lists this clonotype with a few counts. The chain has TRBV2 and TRBJ2-5, with 8 bases aligning to TRBD1. J gave up 5 bases and V 7 bases, and 9 bases lay outside the gene matches. Germline-derived CDR1 and CDR2 are SNHLY and FYNNEI. The length of the CDR3 is 14 residues. CDR3: CASTETGVGETQYF. DNA for the CDR3: TGTGCCAGCACCGAGACAGGGGTTGGGGAGACCCAGTACTTC. The full variable domain, in which reference TRBV2 and TRBJ2-5 provide the parts outside the CDR3, is EPEVTQTPSHQVTQMGQEVILRCVPISNHLYFYWYRQILGQKVEFLVSFYNNEISEKSEIFDDQFSVERPDGSNFTLKIRSTKLEDSAMYFCASTETGVGETQYFGPGTRLLVL.

This sequence joins TRBV6-5 and TRBJ2-1; 9 bases fit TRBD2. The CDR3 sequence is 16 residues long. Trimming at V came to 0 bases and at J to 7 bases, leaving 7 bases not matched to a gene. From germline, CDR1 is MNHEY and CDR2 SVGAGI. Here the CDR3 reads CASSYSIAGERNEQFF. The CDR3 bases are TGTGCCAGCAGTTACTCGATAGCGGGGGAGAGAAATGAGCAGTTCTTC.

The J gene is TRBJ2-2, the V gene TRBV6-5; TRBD2 aligns across 9 bases. J gave up 4 bases and V 3 bases, and 9 bases lay outside the gene matches. Germline-derived CDR1 and CDR2 are MNHEY and SVGAGI. The CDR3 is 17 residues long. CDR3 in amino acids: CASSYPLAGGVTGELFF. The CDR3 DNA sequence: TGTGCCAGCAGTTATCCCCTGGCGGGGGGGGTCACCGGGGAGCTGTTTTTT.

The genes are TRBV12-3 or TRBV12-4 and TRBJ2-7; the match to TRBD2 covers 13 bases. V was clipped by 5 bases and J by 2 bases; unmatched bases: 6. There are 16 residues in the CDR3. This CDR3 reads CASSPQGLAGTYEQYF. The CDR3 DNA is TGTGCCAGCAGTCCGCAGGGACTAGCGGGAACCTACGAGCAGTACTTC.

J is TRBJ2-7 and V is TRBV7-2; TRBD1 matches 9 bases. J was trimmed by 3 bases and V by 7 bases; bases with no gene match: 10. The CDR3 is made up of 15 amino acids. Germline CDR1 is SGHTA and CDR2 is FQGNSA. Written as DNA, the CDR3 is TGTGCCAGCACCACGGCTGGGACAGGGATCTACGAGCAGTACTTC. Translated: CASTTAGTGIYEQYF. Filled out from reference TRBV7-2 and TRBJ2-7, the complete variable domain reads GAGVSQSPSNKVTEKGKDVELRCDPISGHTALYWYRQSLGQGLEFLIYFQGNSAPDKSGLPSDRFSAERTGGSVSTLTIQRTQQEDSAVYLCASTTAGTGIYEQYFGPGTRLTVT.

The rearrangement joins TRBV6-1 to TRBJ2-7, with 9 nucleotides matching TRBD2. The trim removed 6 bases at V and 3 bases at J, leaving 9 bases unmatched. Germline V gives CDR1 MNHNS, CDR2 SASEGT. The CDR3 is 15 residues long. The chain's CDR3 is CASSKQTSGFYEQYF. The DNA for the CDR3 is TGTGCCAGCAGCAAACAGACTAGCGGATTCTACGAGCAGTACTTC.

This clonotype was seen a few times. The chain has TRBV5-1 and TRBJ1-1; 7 nucleotides agree with TRBD1. The CDR3 is made up of 16 amino acids. Germline CDR1 reads SGHRS; CDR2 reads YFSETQ. J was trimmed by 0 bases and V by 4 bases; bases with no gene match: 9. The DNA of the CDR3 is TGCGCCAGCAGCCCCCAGGCAGGGGGGATGAACACTGAAGCTTTCTTT. It encodes CASSPQAGGMNTEAFF.

This clonotype has just a few counts. The V and J genes are TRBV27 and TRBJ1-5; D uncertain. V lost 0 bases and J lost 0, with 6 bases in between. The CDR3 has 15 amino acids. Germline assignment: CDR1 MNHEY and CDR2 SMNVEV (reference sequence). CDR3 amino acids: CASSLSALSNQPQHF. The CDR3 nucleotides read TGTGCCAGCAGTTTATCCGCTCTTAGCAATCAGCCCCAGCATTTT.

The table lists this clonotype with a few counts. The J gene is TRBJ2-7, the V gene TRBV5-6; tentative D call: TRBD2 (6 bases). Germline CDR1 is SGHDT and CDR2 is YYEEEE. V lost 1 base and J lost 3, with 20 bases in between. The length of the CDR3 is 17 residues. Here the CDR3 reads CASSLKRWDSGVYEQYF. The CDR3 DNA reads TGTGCCAGCAGCTTGAAGAGGTGGGATTCGGGGGTCTACGAGCAGTACTTC. The whole variable domain, remainder taken from reference TRBV5-6 and TRBJ2-7, is DAGVTQSPTHLIKTRGQQVTLRCSPKSGHDTVSWYQQALGQGPQFIFQYYEEEERQRGNFPDRFSGHQFPNYSSELNVNALLLGDSALYLCASSLKRWDSGVYEQYFGPGTRLTVT.

V is TRBV29-1 and J is TRBJ1-2; 8 bases line up with TRBD1. The ends lost 4 bases at V and 8 bases at J; junction bases unmatched: 12. There are 14 residues in the CDR3. CDR1 and CDR2 from the germline V gene are SQVTM and ANQGSEA. CDR3 sequence reads: CSVAAPDRASGYTF. CDR3 bases: TGCAGCGTTGCCGCCCCGGACAGGGCCAGCGGCTACACCTTC.

In this sample, this clonotype turned up a few times. A much larger clone lies one base from this, so it may be a read error. The chain links TRBV4-3 to TRBJ1-2; D gene ambiguous. The germline CDR1 and CDR2 sequences are LGHNA and YSLEER. V shed 2 bases and J shed 7 bases, with 14 bases lying between them. The CDR3 covers 14 residues. CDR3 DNA sequence: TGCGCCAGCAGCCAAAGTCGTGGATTATCTGGCTACACCTTC. Translating gives CASSQSRGLSGYTF.

The chain uses TRBV3-1 and TRBJ1-1; unclear D gene. Germline V gene lookup returns CDR1 LGHDT and CDR2 YNNKEL (reference sequence). The CDR3 runs to 14 residues. The V end lost 2 bases, the J end lost 8 bases, and 15 bases lay between the germline ends. CDR3 DNA: TGTGCCAGCAGCCAAAGGAACGTAAGAGTAGAAGCTTTCTTT. Its translation: CASSQRNVRVEAFF.

The CDR3 sequence: CSAKRVGPVAEKAFF. The CDR3 DNA is TGCAGTGCCAAACGGGTGGGACCGGTGGCAGAGAAAGCTTTCTTT. The chain combines TRBV20-1 with TRBJ1-1; tentative D call: TRBD1 (5 bases). Germline V gene sequence: CDR1 DFQATT, CDR2 SNEGSKA (reference sequence). V lost 6 bases and J lost 9, with 26 bases in between. This CDR3 is built from 15 residues.

V gene TRBV6-2 or TRBV6-3 combines with J gene TRBJ1-1; D might be TRBD1 (6 bases). Germline V CDR1 and CDR2: MNHEY, SVGEGT. The CDR3 loop spans 18 amino acids. V lost 2 bases and J lost 3, with 22 bases in between. The CDR3 DNA reads as TGTGCCAGCAGTTACAACGGGCAGGGGCTTGGCTGGGACACTGAAGCTTTCTTT. This encodes CASSYNGQGLGWDTEAFF.

This clonotype was found a few times. The CDR3 spells CASSPLPGDTIYF. The CDR3 nucleotides read TGCGCCAGCAGCCCCCTCCCGGGTGACACCATATATTTT. V gene TRBV4-3 combines with J gene TRBJ1-3; D remains unclear. CDR3 size: 13 residues. The V gene lost 4 bases and the J gene lost 8 bases, with 12 bases spanning the gap. In germline, CDR1 is LGHNA, CDR2 YSLEER.

This clonotype was detected only a few times. V and J are TRBV20-1 and TRBJ2-3, with a tentative D call TRBD1 (7 bases). The CDR3 is 13 residues long. Germline-derived CDR1 and CDR2 are DFQATT and SNEGSKA (reference sequence). V was cut by 3 bases and J by 3 bases, with 10 bases left in between. Written as DNA, the CDR3 is TGCAGTGCTAGGACAGGGAGGACAGATACGCAGTATTTT. Protein: CSARTGRTDTQYF.

About this clonotype: Likely a read error: the CDR3 ends without its conserved phenylalanine or tryptophan. The rearrangement joins TRBV5-1 to TRBJ2-5; D might be TRBD1 or TRBD2, each matching 5 bases. The CDR3 is made up of 13 amino acids. Trimming pared 1 base from V and 5 bases from J, leaving 9 bases between. CDR1 SGHRS and CDR2 YFSETQ come from the germline V gene. In DNA form, the CDR3 reads TGCGCCAGCAGCTTGAAAGGGGAGGAGACCCAGTACCTC. This translates into CASSLKGEETQYL.

This clonotype was counted between two and nine times. The chain links TRBV4-3 to TRBJ1-4, with a weak D call TRBD1 (5 bases). This CDR3 is 16 amino acids long. Between the trimmed V and J ends, which lost 1 base and 8 bases, there was a span of 17 bases. The V gene's germline CDR1 is LGHNA and CDR2 YSLEER. The DNA of the CDR3 is TGCGCCAGCAGCCAAGGTCCCGCAGGGATAAGAGAAAAACTGTTTTTT. It codes for CASSQGPAGIREKLFF.

In its sample, this clonotype was seen many times. In DNA, the CDR3 is TGTGCCACCAGCAGAGGGGGGGAGACTGAAGCTTTCTTT. As protein: CATSRGGETEAFF. The chain carries TRBV15 and TRBJ1-1; weak D call: TRBD1 (5 bases). Germline V CDR1 and CDR2: LNHNV, YYDKDF (reference sequence). V was cut by 1 base and J by 5 bases, with 8 bases left in between. CDR3 length: 13 amino acids.

The genes are TRBV20-1 and TRBJ2-7; D uncertain. Germline V gene sequence: CDR1 DFQATT, CDR2 SNEGSKA (reference sequence). Trimming left V 3 bases short and J 4 bases short, with 10 bases between. The CDR3 loop spans 12 amino acids. CDR3 sequence (DNA): TGCAGTGCTAGTTCGAGTCAATACGAGCAGTACTTC. Encoded protein: CSASSSQYEQYF.

V and J are TRBV6-2 or TRBV6-3 and TRBJ2-3; 9 bases are shared with TRBD2. J lost 4 bases, V lost 2 bases, and 22 bases had no gene match. The CDR3 sequence is 21 residues long. Per germline, CDR1 MNHEY and CDR2 SVGEGT. CDR3: CASSYGLDGVLAGRLADTQYF. CDR3 nucleotide sequence: TGTGCCAGCAGTTACGGTTTAGACGGGGTGCTAGCGGGGAGACTGGCAGATACGCAGTATTTT.

This clonotype was counted between two and nine times. The gene calls are TRBV7-9 and TRBJ1-2; 11 nucleotides align to TRBD1. J gave up 4 bases and V 5 bases, and 6 bases lay outside the gene matches. The length of the CDR3 is 15 residues. Per the germline V gene, CDR1 is SEHNR and CDR2 is FQNEAQ (reference sequence). CDR3 nucleotides: TGTGCCAGCAGCAAACCGGGACAGGGGGTCTATGGCTACACCTTC. Protein sequence: CASSKPGQGVYGYTF.

This clonotype was seen a few times. CDR3 bases: TGTGCCAGCAGTTTATGGGACAGATCAAACATTCAGTACTTC. As protein: CASSLWDRSNIQYF. J is TRBJ2-4 and V is TRBV12-3 or TRBV12-4; 7 bases are shared with TRBD1. This CDR3 is built from 14 residues. J lost 6 bases, V lost 2 bases, and 4 bases had no gene match.

The rearrangement links TRBV20-1 to TRBJ2-5; tentatively, D is TRBD2 (5 bases). Germline values: CDR1 DFQATT, CDR2 SNEGSKA (reference sequence). Trimming pared 3 bases from V and 2 bases from J, leaving 16 bases between. The CDR3 has 15 residues. The DNA of the CDR3 is TGCAGTGCTAGCGTCAAAGCGGTACAACAAGAGACCCAGTACTTC. Amino acid sequence: CSASVKAVQQETQYF.

The chain recombines TRBV3-1 with TRBJ2-3, with D possibly matching TRBD2 (6 bases). Germline V CDR1 and CDR2: LGHDT, YNNKEL (reference sequence). This CDR3 has 16 amino acids. V gave up 4 bases and J gave up 7 bases, with 21 bases separating them. CDR3 in amino acids: CASSPTPGAVANTQYF. In nucleotides, the CDR3 is TGTGCCAGCAGCCCTACCCCGGGAGCGGTCGCAAATACGCAGTATTTT.